This paragraph reports one TCR beta chain. The data were obtained in a study of blood T cell repertoires in COVID-19. Study-level background: Acute and convalescent COVID-19 specimens originated in the United States, Italy and Spain.

The protocol was immunoSEQ multiplex PCR, while the TCRdb copy is restricted to in-frame clones and leaves out a portion. This sample has around 170,000 clones; roughly four fifths occur once, and the top ten carry more than 1.5%. Germline CDR1 is WNHNN and CDR2 is SYGVQD (reference sequence). The CDR3 runs 16 residues. V dropped 6 bases and J dropped 7; count of bases not matched to a gene: 10. Sequenced sample: peripheral blood. The clonotype comes from a human donor in a cohort sampled during active COVID-19. The chain is built from TRBV10-1 and TRBJ2-1; 12 positions agree with TRBD2. CDR3 in DNA: TGCGCCAGCAGCTCCGGGACTAGCGGGTTAAGAAATGAGCAGTTCTTC. Translating it yields CASSSGTSGLRNEQFF.